These 3 T cell receptor beta chains originate from one sample sequenced in a study of blood T cells in healthy people across ages. With a J-beta primer mix and a sample-barcoded 5' primer, a second PCR ran about 6 to 11 cycles. TCRdb analysed the 5' RACE reads with MiXCR anew, one entry per CDR3 protein. In the table there are hundreds of thousands of distinct CDR3 sequences, about 28% of which are singletons. Sequences were obtained from blood. These receptors originate from a woman of 80 years or more in good health.

The chain has TRBV14 and TRBJ2-5; either TRBD1 or TRBD2 may supply D (5 bases each). V was pared by 1 base and J by 11 bases, with 11 bases between. Germline values: CDR1 SGHDN, CDR2 FVKESK. The CDR3 covers 12 residues. The CDR3 loop is CASSQGGSKQYF. CDR3 nucleotides: TGTGCCAGCAGCCAAGGGGGGTCAAAACAGTACTTC.

A word on this clonotype: Being one base from a much bigger clone, this may be a read error. This sequence joins TRBV5-1 and TRBJ1-2; 7 bases map to TRBD1. V shed 4 bases and J 6 bases; nucleotides not matched to a gene: 6. Germline loops: CDR1 SGHRS, CDR2 YFSETQ. The CDR3 contains 13 residues. The CDR3 loop is CASSNTGDHGYTF. CDR3 DNA sequence: TGCGCCAGCAGCAATACAGGGGACCATGGCTACACCTTC.

This clonotype has ten or more counts. The rearrangement joins TRBV4-2 to TRBJ2-3; no clear D gene. CDR1 is LGHNA, CDR2 YNFKEQ, per germline. Deletions cut 1 base from V and 0 bases from J, with 8 bases between. The CDR3 covers 15 residues. The CDR3 is CASSQGSLSTDTQYF. Written as DNA, the CDR3 is TGTGCCAGCAGCCAAGGTAGCCTCAGCACAGATACGCAGTATTTT.